This T cell receptor beta chain was obtained from a study of blood T cell repertoires in COVID-19 (dated by TCRdb to the early 2020s). At the level of the whole study: Collaborator samples came from the United States, Italy and Spain and covered acute and convalescent phases of COVID-19. Sample metadata almost always included a de-identified subject ID, COVID-19 status, age in years and sex. A freely available public database, intended as a resource for researchers studying the immune response to SARS-CoV-2, is where the repertoires were released. Samples came from the ongoing ImmuneRACE study (first 160 participants) plus 1,254 subjects from 6 global collaborators. The material from the prospective study consisted of cDNA or gDNA derived from T cells, B-cell-depleted T cells, or PBMCs. HLA class I and class II types, where available, came from metadata supplied by the sample provider rather than from assay-based typing. Deeply sampled blood TCRbeta repertoires from subjects exposed to, actively infected with, or recovered from COVID-19 were included in the dataset.

The germline V gene yields MNHNS for CDR1 and SASEGT for CDR2. V is pared back by 0 bases and J by 11 bases, with 16 bases lying between the germline termini. The CDR3 has 14 amino acids, counting the end cysteine and phenylalanine. Only the CDR3 part of the read is kept: 42 bases, read in frame from the first base. As concerns this clone: This clone's antigen is unknown. Per-nucleotide qualities are absent, and no much larger clonotype sits a single base away.

Overall study outcomes, separate from this receptor: The amount of clinical and demographic metadata varied by source and participant and was provided uncurated.

In the prospective study, participants were roughly 18 to 100 years old, resided in approximately 22 geographic areas of the United States, and were enrolled through a virtual design. To assign participants to cohorts, the prospective study relied on clinical history that participants themselves reported in a screening survey and a study questionnaire. Exposed participants were defined as having been in contact with someone with a PCR-confirmed or clinician-diagnosed COVID-19 case within 2 weeks of study entry. Each participant in the prospective study had whole blood, serum and a nasopharyngeal or oropharyngeal swab collected by mobile phlebotomists. Prospective study participants could optionally give additional blood draws and questionnaires over an approximately 2-month period. Blood samples from the prospective study were shipped frozen or at room temperature prior to DNA extraction. TCRbeta CDR3 regions were amplified from genomic DNA by means of the immunoSEQ Assay, a bias-controlled multiplex PCR. The study's own analysis went as follows. Within the assay, amplification of reference gene primers was used to estimate how many nucleated cells each sample contained. Sequence reads were collapsed and filtered to measure the absolute abundance of every unique TCRbeta CDR3 rearrangement. For each sample, productive Simpson clonality was calculated as the square root of Simpson's diversity index across productive rearrangements. Imported from immuneACCESS, the table was reduced by TCRdb to in-frame sequences with V and J called. These copies leave out some clones; in studies compared against another copy, an unresolved V gene accounts for under half, and the cause of the remainder is not known. V and J calls and clone size come straight from that table; D and trimming were deduced from the DNA. The sample table shows approximately 310,000 clones, and around 84% are seen once. The top ten clonotypes cover about 2% of the sample.

Sequenced sample: PBMCs or T cells enriched from blood (not recorded which). The chain was built from TRBV6-1 and TRBJ1-1, and possibly TRBD1, on 5 matching bases. This clonotype was sampled from a woman between 25 and 40 years old who had been exposed to COVID-19. The CDR3 reads CASSEAPGRSRAFF. The DNA sequence reads TGTGCCAGCAGTGAAGCGCCAGGGAGGAGTAGGGCTTTCTTT.